The following is a TCR beta chain sequence with its context. The sample is drawn from a study of blood T cell repertoires in COVID-19. This study enrolled people aged about 18 to 100 from about two dozen US geographic areas. Cohort 3 recovered donors had two negative PCRs, clearance, or symptom resolution. Measured with immunoSEQ multiplex PCR; TCRdb has only the in-frame clones, and not every one. This sample has under 300,000 clones; approximately 85% occur once, and the top ten carry around 1%. This CDR3 comprises 14 residues. The germline V gene encodes CDR1 SEHNR and CDR2 FQNEAQ (reference sequence). The trim removed 6 bases at V and 8 bases at J, leaving 11 bases unmatched.

The gene calls are TRBV7-9 and TRBJ2-3, with TRBD2 matching over 7 bases. The TCR originated in a woman between 25 and 40 years old who had recovered from COVID-19. The sample was PBMCs or T cells enriched from blood (not recorded which). This CDR3 is CASSPGGFGSTQYF. The CDR3 DNA follows: TGTGCCAGCAGTCCGGGGGGATTCGGTAGTACGCAGTATTTT.